This T cell receptor (beta chain) was recorded in a study of shared clonotypes between healthy human individuals. Findings and limits, study-wide: An anticipated effect of sequencing depth on clonotype sharing among donors was recognized. The sole specimen, blood, was sampled, and tissue repertoires likely differ. Generally, estimated richness proved larger in naive subsets than it did in memory subsets.

There are 16 residues in the CDR3. Germline V gene sequence: CDR1 LNHDA, CDR2 SQIVND (reference sequence). Trimming cost V 0 bases and J 9 bases; bases outside gene matches: 4. Assay runs were performed at deep level. Libraries were prepared by immunoSEQ multiplex PCR; TCRdb keeps only in-frame clonotypes and omits some of them. This sample yields hundreds of thousands of clones, of which 90% to 97% are seen a single time; less than 0.13% belongs to the top ten. Note on this clone: The antigen is not known.

Naive-designated CD8 cells lacked CD45RO, were positively enriched for CCR7, and omitted terminally differentiated effector memory CD45RA+ cells. The chain links TRBV19 to TRBJ2-1; 14 bases align to TRBD2. The sequence was collected from a woman aged 30 to 39 in good health. Source material: naive CD8+ T cells sorted from blood. CDR3 nucleotide sequence: TGTGCCAGTAGTATAGATAGGACTAGCGGGAGGACTGAGCAGTTCTTC. Its protein product is CASSIDRTSGRTEQFF.